The TCR beta chain described here comes from a study of cytomegalovirus exposure and HLA in healthy donors. V lost 0 bases to trimming and J lost 7 bases, with 13 bases between them. Germline CDR1 MGHRA, CDR2 YSYEKL. The CDR3 extends over 15 amino acids. Overall study findings and caveats: The study designated fewer than 200 TCR beta chains cytomegalovirus-associated. Many donors carried some public TCRs, although rarity characterized most TCR sequences.

Generated by immunoSEQ multiplex PCR, the TCRdb table keeps only in-frame clones and is missing some. The repertoire holds 130,000 to 150,000 clones, with more than 80% as singletons. Regarding this clone: Its antigen remains unknown.

The chain recombines TRBV4-1 with TRBJ1-5, with a tentative D call TRBD1 (6 bases). The material sequenced was PBMCs. The sequence came from a woman aged 25-40 years in good health and CMV-seropositive. The CDR3 here is CASSQEVGASQPQHF. CDR3 DNA sequence: TGCGCCAGCAGCCAAGAAGTGGGGGCATCGCAGCCCCAGCATTTT.